This TCR beta chain was sequenced during a study of blood T cells in healthy people across ages. General study points: Expanded clonotype shifts may have been confounded, as the donors had an unknown CMV status.

V was pared by 8 bases and J by 0 bases, with 7 bases of the junction left unmatched. Germline assignment: CDR1 MNHEY and CDR2 SMNVEV (reference sequence). CDR3 length: 14 amino acids. For this clonotype: Antigen unknown.

Every donor contributed around 10 milliliters of peripheral blood by blood draw. No fewer than 6.5 million PBMCs went into each sample. Using a J-beta primer mix together with a sample-barcoded 5' primer, a second PCR was run for roughly 7 to 12 cycles. TCRdb itself ran the 5' RACE reads through MiXCR, one entry per CDR3 protein. The table has 780,000 or so distinct CDR3 sequences, around half seen once. The origin of this receptor is an elderly man in good health. The sequenced sample was blood. The V and J genes are TRBV27 and TRBJ2-7; TRBD1 matches 7 bases. The CDR3 DNA reads as TGTGCCAGCGGCCCGACAGGGCGCTCCTACGAGCAGTACTTC. Protein product: CASGPTGRSYEQYF.